This T cell receptor beta chain was found in a study of shared clonotypes between healthy human individuals. Study outcomes and limitations: Sequencing depth was expected to influence donor clonotype sharing. It was the non-shared clonotypes that had lower generation probabilities than clonotypes shared by all four donors. Owing to a small donor count, the genetic and exposure-history diversity represented was limited.

Clones were sequenced by immunoSEQ multiplex PCR, and TCRdb holds only the in-frame ones, with some missing. Of about 1.1 million clones listed, around 78% are singletons. CDR1 MDHEN and CDR2 SYDVKM come from the germline V gene. This CDR3 is 16 amino acids long. V shed 8 bases and J shed 2 bases, with 22 bases lying between them. Note on this clone: What it recognizes is unknown.

The sample was memory CD4+ T cells from PBMCs. Subset given: CD45RA-negative fraction. The chain employs TRBV28 and TRBJ2-7, with unresolved D. This TCR was recovered from a man between 18 and 29 years old in good health. Some clones in this sample may be carry-over from other donors' samples. The CDR3, as DNA: TGTGCCAGCGGCCCTCCCGCGGCTAGGGTCCCCTACGAGCAGTACTTC. Translating it yields CASGPPAARVPYEQYF.